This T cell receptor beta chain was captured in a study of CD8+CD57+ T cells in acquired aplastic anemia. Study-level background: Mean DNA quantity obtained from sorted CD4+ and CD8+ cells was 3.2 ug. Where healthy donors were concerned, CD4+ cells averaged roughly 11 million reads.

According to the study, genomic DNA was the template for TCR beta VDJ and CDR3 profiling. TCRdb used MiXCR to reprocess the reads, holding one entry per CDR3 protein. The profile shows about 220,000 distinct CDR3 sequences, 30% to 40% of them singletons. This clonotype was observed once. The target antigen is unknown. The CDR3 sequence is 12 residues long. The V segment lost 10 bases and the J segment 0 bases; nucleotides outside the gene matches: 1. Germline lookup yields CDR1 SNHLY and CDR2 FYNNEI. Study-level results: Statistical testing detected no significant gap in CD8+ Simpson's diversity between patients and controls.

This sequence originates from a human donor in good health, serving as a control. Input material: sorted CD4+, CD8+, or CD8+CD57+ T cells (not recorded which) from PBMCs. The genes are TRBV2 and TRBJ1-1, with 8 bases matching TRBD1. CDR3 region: CATGGMNTEAFF. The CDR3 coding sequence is TGTGCCACAGGGGGCATGAACACTGAAGCTTTCTTT.